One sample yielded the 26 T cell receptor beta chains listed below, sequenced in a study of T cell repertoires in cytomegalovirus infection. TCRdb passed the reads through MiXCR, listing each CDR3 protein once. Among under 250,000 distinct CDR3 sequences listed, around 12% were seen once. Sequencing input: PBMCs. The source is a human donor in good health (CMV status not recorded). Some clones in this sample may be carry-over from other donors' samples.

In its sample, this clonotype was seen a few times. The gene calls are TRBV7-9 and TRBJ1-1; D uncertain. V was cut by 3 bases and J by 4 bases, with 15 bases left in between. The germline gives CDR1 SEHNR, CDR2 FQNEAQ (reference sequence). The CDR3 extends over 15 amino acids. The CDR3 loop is CASSFAFEGGTEAFF. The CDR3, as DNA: TGTGCCAGCAGCTTTGCTTTCGAGGGAGGCACTGAAGCTTTCTTT. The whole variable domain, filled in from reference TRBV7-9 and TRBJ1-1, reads DTGVSQNPRHKITKRGQNVTFRCDPISEHNRLYWYRQTLGQGPEFLTYFQNEAQLEKSRLLSDRFSAERPKGSFSTLEIQRTEQGDSAMYLCASSFAFEGGTEAFFGQGTRLTVV.

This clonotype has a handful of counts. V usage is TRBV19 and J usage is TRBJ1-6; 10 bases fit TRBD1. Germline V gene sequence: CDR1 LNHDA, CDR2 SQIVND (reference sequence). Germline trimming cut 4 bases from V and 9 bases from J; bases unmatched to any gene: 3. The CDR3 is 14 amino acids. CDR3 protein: CASSNRDRGSPLHF. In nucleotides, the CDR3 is TGTGCCAGTAGTAACCGGGACAGGGGTTCACCCCTCCACTTT.

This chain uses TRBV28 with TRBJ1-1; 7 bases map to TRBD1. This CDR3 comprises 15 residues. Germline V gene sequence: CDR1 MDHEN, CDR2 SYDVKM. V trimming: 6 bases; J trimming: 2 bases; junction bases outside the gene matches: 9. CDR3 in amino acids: CASSPGDRENTEAFF. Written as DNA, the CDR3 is TGTGCCAGCAGCCCCGGCGACAGGGAAAACACTGAAGCTTTCTTT.

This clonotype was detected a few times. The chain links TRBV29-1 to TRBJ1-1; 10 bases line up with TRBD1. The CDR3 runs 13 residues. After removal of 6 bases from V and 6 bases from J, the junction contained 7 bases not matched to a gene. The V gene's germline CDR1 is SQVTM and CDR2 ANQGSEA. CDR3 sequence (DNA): TGCAGCGTAGGGAGGACAGGGGGTCCTGAAGCTTTCTTT. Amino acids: CSVGRTGGPEAFF.

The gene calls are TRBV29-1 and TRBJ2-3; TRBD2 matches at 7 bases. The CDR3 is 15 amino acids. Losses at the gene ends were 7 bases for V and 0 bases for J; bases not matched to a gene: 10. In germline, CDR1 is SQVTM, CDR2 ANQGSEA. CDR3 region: CSAFGRRTSTDTQYF. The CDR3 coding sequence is TGCAGCGCCTTCGGGAGGAGGACCAGCACAGATACGCAGTATTTT.

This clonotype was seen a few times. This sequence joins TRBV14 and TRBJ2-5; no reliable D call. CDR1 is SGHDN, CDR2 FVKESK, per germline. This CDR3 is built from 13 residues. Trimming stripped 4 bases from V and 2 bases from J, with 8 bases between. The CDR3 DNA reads TGTGCCAGCAGCCCCCGGGTACAAGAGACCCAGTACTTC. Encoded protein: CASSPRVQETQYF.

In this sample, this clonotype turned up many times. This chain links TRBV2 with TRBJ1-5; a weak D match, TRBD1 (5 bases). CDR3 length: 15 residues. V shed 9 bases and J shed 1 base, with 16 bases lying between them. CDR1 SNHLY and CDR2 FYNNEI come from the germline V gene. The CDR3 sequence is CARQARVRSNQPQHF. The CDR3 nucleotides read TGTGCCAGACAGGCCCGGGTTCGGAGCAATCAGCCCCAGCATTTT. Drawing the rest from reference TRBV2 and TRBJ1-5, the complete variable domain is EPEVTQTPSHQVTQMGQEVILRCVPISNHLYFYWYRQILGQKVEFLVSFYNNEISEKSEIFDDQFSVERPDGSNFTLKIRSTKLEDSAMYFCARQARVRSNQPQHFGDGTRLSIL.

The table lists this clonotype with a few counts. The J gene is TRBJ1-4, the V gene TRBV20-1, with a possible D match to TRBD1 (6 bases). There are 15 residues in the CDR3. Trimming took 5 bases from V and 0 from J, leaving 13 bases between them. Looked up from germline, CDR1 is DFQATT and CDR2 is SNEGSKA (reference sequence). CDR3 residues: CSASFNRATNEKLFF. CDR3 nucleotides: TGCAGTGCTTCTTTCAACAGGGCAACTAATGAAAAACTGTTTTTT.

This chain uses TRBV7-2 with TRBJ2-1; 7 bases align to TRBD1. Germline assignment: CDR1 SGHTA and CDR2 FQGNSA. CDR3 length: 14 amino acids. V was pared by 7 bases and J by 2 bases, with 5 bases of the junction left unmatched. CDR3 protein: CASTWTGAYNEQFF. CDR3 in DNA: TGTGCCAGCACCTGGACAGGTGCCTACAATGAGCAGTTCTTC.

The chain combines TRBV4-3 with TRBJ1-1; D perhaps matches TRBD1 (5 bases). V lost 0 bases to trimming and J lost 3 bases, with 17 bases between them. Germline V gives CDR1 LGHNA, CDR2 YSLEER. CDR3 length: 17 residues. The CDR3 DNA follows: TGCGCCAGCAGCCAAGAAGCAAATCTAGGAGGGGACACTGAAGCTTTCTTT. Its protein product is CASSQEANLGGDTEAFF.

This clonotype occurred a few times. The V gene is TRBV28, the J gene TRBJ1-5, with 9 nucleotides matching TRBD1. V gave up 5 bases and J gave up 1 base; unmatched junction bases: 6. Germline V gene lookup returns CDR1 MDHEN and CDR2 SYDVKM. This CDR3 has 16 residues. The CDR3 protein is CASSPQQGASNQPQHF. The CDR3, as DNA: TGTGCCAGCAGTCCGCAACAGGGGGCGAGCAATCAGCCCCAGCATTTT. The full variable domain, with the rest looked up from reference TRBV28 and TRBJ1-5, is DVKVTQSSRYLVKRTGEKVFLECVQDMDHENMFWYRQDPGLGLRLIYFSYDVKMKEKGDIPEGYSVSREKKERFSLILESASTNQTSMYLCASSPQQGASNQPQHFGDGTRLSIL.

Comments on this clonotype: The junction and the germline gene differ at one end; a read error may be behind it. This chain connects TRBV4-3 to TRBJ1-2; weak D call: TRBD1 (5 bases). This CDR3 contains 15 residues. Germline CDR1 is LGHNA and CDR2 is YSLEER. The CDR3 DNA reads TGCGCCAGCAGCCAAGACTCCAGGGTAGGAGCGGGCTACCCCTTC. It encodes CASSQDSRVGAGYPF.

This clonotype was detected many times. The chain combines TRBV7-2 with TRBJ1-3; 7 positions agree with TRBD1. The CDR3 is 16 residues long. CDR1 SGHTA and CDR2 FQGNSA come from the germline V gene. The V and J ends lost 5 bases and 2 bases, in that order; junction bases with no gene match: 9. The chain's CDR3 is CASSPRGGSPGNTIYF. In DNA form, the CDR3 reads TGTGCCAGCAGCCCGCGAGGGGGCTCGCCTGGAAACACCATATATTTT.

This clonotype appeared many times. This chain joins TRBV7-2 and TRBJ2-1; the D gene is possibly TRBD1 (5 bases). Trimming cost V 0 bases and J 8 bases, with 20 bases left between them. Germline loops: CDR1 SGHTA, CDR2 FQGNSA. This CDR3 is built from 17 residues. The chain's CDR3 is CASSLAPVGAPKDEQFF. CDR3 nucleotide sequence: TGTGCCAGCAGCTTAGCGCCGGTAGGGGCCCCAAAAGATGAGCAGTTCTTC.

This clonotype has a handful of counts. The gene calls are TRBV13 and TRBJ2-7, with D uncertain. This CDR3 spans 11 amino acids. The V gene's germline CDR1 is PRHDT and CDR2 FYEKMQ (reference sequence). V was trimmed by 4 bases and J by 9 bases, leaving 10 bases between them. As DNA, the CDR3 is TGTGCCAGCAGCTCTTTAGAAGGGCAGTACTTC. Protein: CASSSLEGQYF.

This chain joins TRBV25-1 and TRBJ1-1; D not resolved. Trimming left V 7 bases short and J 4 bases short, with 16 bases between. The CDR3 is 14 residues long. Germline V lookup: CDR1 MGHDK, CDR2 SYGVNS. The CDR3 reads CASKVREAGTEAFF. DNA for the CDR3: TGTGCCAGCAAGGTCCGGGAGGCGGGCACTGAAGCTTTCTTT.

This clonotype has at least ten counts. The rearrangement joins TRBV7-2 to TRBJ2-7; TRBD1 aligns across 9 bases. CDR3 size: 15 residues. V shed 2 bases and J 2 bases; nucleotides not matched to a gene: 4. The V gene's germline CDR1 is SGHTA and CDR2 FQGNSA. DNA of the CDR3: TGTGCCAGCAGCTTATTGGGGACAGGGACCTACGAGCAGTACTTC. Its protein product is CASSLLGTGTYEQYF.

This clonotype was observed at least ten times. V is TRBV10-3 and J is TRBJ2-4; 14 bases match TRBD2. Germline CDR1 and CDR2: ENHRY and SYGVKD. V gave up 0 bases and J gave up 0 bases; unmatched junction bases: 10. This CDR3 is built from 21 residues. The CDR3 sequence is CAISESRPGLAGDGAKNIQYF. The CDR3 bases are TGTGCCATCAGTGAGTCGAGGCCGGGACTAGCGGGAGATGGAGCCAAAAACATTCAGTACTTC.

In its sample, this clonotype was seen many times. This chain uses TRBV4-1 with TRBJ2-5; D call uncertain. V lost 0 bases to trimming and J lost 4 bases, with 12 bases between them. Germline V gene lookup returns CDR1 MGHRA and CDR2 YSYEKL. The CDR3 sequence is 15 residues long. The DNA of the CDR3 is TGCGCCAGCAGCCAAGATCCCGGACCCGGAGAGACCCAGTACTTC. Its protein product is CASSQDPGPGETQYF.

The CDR3 nucleotides read TGTGCCAGCAGCCGATACCAAGGTCCGGGAGGTACGCAGTATTTT. Its protein product is CASSRYQGPGGTQYF. The chain employs TRBV14 and TRBJ2-3, with 7 bases matching TRBD2. J lost 8 bases, V lost 4 bases, and 12 bases had no gene match. The CDR3 covers 15 residues. Germline CDR1 and CDR2: SGHDN and FVKESK.

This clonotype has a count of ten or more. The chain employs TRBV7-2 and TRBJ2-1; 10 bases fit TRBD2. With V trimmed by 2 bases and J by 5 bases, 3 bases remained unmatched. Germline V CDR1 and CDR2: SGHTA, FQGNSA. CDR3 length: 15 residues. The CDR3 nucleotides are TGTGCCAGCAGCTTACCGGGACTAGCGAACAATGAGCAGTTCTTC. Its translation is CASSLPGLANNEQFF.

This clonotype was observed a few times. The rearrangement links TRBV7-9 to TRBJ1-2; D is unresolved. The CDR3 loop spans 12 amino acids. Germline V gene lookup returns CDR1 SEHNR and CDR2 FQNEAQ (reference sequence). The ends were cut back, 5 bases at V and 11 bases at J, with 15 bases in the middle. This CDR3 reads CASSHREVGYTF. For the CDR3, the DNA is TGTGCCAGCAGCCACCGTGAGGTGGGATACACCTTC. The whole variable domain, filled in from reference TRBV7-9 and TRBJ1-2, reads DTGVSQNPRHKITKRGQNVTFRCDPISEHNRLYWYRQTLGQGPEFLTYFQNEAQLEKSRLLSDRFSAERPKGSFSTLEIQRTEQGDSAMYLCASSHREVGYTFGSGTRLTVV.

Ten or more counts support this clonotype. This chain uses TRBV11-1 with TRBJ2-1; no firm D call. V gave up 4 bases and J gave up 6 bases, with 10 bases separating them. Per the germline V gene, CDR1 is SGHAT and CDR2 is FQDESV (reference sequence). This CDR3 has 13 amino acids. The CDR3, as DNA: TGTGCCAGCAGCTCCCGACGGTTCAATGAGCAGTTCTTC. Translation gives CASSSRRFNEQFF.

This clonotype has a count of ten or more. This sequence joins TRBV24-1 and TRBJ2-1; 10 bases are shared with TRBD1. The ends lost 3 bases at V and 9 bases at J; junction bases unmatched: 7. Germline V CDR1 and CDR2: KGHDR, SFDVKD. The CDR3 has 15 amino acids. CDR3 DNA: TGTGCCACCAGTGATGCCGGGACAGGGGAGAGTGAGCAGTTCTTC. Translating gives CATSDAGTGESEQFF.

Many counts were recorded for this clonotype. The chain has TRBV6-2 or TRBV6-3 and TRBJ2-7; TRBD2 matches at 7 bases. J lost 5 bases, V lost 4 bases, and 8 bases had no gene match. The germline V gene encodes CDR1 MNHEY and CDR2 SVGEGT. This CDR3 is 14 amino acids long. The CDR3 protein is CASSSRREGNEQYF. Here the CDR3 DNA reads TGTGCCAGCAGTTCCCGCAGGGAGGGAAACGAGCAGTACTTC.

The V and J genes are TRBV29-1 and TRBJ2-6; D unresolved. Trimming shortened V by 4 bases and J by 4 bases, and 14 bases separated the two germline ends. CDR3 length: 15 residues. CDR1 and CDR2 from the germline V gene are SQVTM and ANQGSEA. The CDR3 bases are TGCAGCGTTGGGAGTCTCGAAGGGGGGGCCAACGTCCTGACTTTC. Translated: CSVGSLEGGANVLTF.